This TCR beta chain appears in the sequencing data of a study of T cells in Graves' hyperthyroidism and ophthalmopathy. This clonotype was seen ten or more times. Germline assignment: CDR1 KGHSH and CDR2 LQKENI. This CDR3 spans 16 amino acids. The J segment lost 5 bases and the V segment lost 6 bases, leaving 7 bases of the junction unmatched. Using RNA transcripts as the source, TCR beta CDR3 regions were amplified. With the HTBI primer set, the TCR CDR3 went through a first round of RT-PCR. In TCRdb, the multiplex PCR reads were re-called with MiXCR into one record per CDR3 protein. Among hundreds of thousands of distinct CDR3 sequences, around 26% were seen once, and the ten largest hold around 32%.

The sequenced sample was blood. This TCR was sampled from a woman aged 40 to 49 with Graves' ophthalmopathy. This rearrangement joins TRBV18 to TRBJ2-2, with 12 bases that match TRBD2. CDR3 residues: CASSLRTSGITGELFF. CDR3 DNA: TGTGCCAGCTCCCTCCGGACTAGCGGGATAACCGGGGAGCTGTTTTTT.